This T cell receptor (beta chain) was observed in a study of CD8+CD57+ T cells in acquired aplastic anemia. Both TCR beta VDJ combination and CDR3 sequence profiling were carried out. Genomic DNA was the template for this profiling. TCRdb analysed the reads with MiXCR anew, one entry per CDR3 protein. The table records 150,000 to 200,000 distinct CDR3 sequences, around 60% of them present only once. CDR3 length: 14 residues. Germline CDR1 reads SEHNR; CDR2 reads FQNEAQ (reference sequence). Trimming took off 1 base at V and 6 bases at J, with 13 bases between the two ends. This clonotype was picked up many times.

The V and J genes are TRBV7-9 and TRBJ2-7; the D gene is possibly TRBD2 (6 bases). Sequencing used sorted CD4+, CD8+, or CD8+CD57+ T cells (not recorded which) from PBMCs. This receptor was obtained from a human donor in good health. The CDR3: CASSLVSGRGEQYF. DNA of the CDR3: TGTGCCAGCAGCTTAGTGTCCGGGAGAGGCGAGCAGTACTTC.